Listed here are 25 T cell receptor beta chains from one sample, sequenced in a study of shared clonotypes between healthy human individuals. Generated by immunoSEQ multiplex PCR, the TCRdb table keeps only in-frame clones and is missing some. There are some 1 million clones in the sample; 65% to 75% occur only once, and about 1.5% lies in the top ten. The source material was memory CD4+ T cells sorted from blood. Documented subset: CD45RA-negative fraction. These receptors were taken from a man aged 18 to 29 in good health.

This clone was observed a handful of times. The CDR3 spells CATGYGLASYEQYF. In DNA, the CDR3 is TGTGCCACAGGATACGGGCTAGCTTCCTACGAGCAGTACTTC. The J gene is TRBJ2-7, the V gene TRBV6-5; D is perhaps TRBD2 (5 bases). Germline lookup yields CDR1 MNHEY and CDR2 SVGAGI. This CDR3 spans 14 amino acids. Trimming removed 10 bases from V and 1 base from J, with 17 bases in between.

This clone was observed a few times. The rearrangement joins TRBV6-1 to TRBJ2-3, with no clear D. Looked up from germline, CDR1 is MNHNS and CDR2 is SASEGT. There are 14 residues in the CDR3. V was clipped by 4 bases and J by 2 bases, with 10 bases between them. The DNA for the CDR3 is TGTGCCAGCAGTGTGTCGGACCACACAGATACGCAGTATTTT. This codes for CASSVSDHTDTQYF.

CDR3 in amino acids: CAWSERWDTEAFF. Written as DNA, the CDR3 is TGTGCCTGGAGTGAGAGGTGGGACACTGAAGCTTTCTTT. V is TRBV30 and J is TRBJ1-1; no firm D call. The CDR3 extends over 13 amino acids. CDR1 is GTSNPN, CDR2 SVGIG, per germline (reference sequence). The V gene lost 1 base and the J gene lost 3 bases, with 9 bases spanning the gap.

DNA of the CDR3: TGTGCCAGCAGCCCAAGGGCTCCCGGGACAGGGGGCACCGGGGAGCTGTTTTTT. Protein: CASSPRAPGTGGTGELFF. V and J are TRBV5-4 and TRBJ2-2; 11 positions agree with TRBD1. The CDR3 is made up of 18 amino acids. V was clipped by 4 bases and J by 4 bases; unmatched bases: 12. CDR1 is SGHNT, CDR2 YYREEE, per germline (reference sequence).

This clone was picked up one time. Given a much more abundant clone one base away, this may be a read error. Other nucleotide sequences from this sample produce the same CDR3. This chain uses TRBV7-8 with TRBJ1-2, with 7 positions matching TRBD1. Germline CDR1 and CDR2: SGHVS and FQNEAQ. Trimming at V came to 5 bases and at J to 2 bases, leaving 2 bases not matched to a gene. The CDR3 consists of 13 residues. CDR3 amino acids: CASSPDRNYGYTF. As DNA, the CDR3 is TGTGCCAGCAGCCCGGACAGGAACTATGGCTACACCTTC.

This clone was observed many times. The same CDR3 can be traced to other DNA sequences in this sample. The chain uses TRBV6-1 and TRBJ2-7; unclear D gene. The CDR3 sequence is 10 residues long. CDR1 is MNHNS, CDR2 SASEGT, per germline. The V end lost 4 bases, the J end lost 3 bases, and 1 base lay between the germline ends. This CDR3 is CASSGYEQYF. The CDR3 DNA is TGTGCCAGCAGTGGCTACGAGCAGTACTTC.

Here the CDR3 DNA reads TGTGCCTCCGCCAAAGGGGGGGCCGGAAACACCATATATTTT. Residues: CASAKGGAGNTIYF. The rearrangement links TRBV15 to TRBJ1-3; tentative D call: TRBD1 (6 bases). The CDR3 covers 14 residues. The V end was cut by 11 bases, the J end by 4 bases, with 18 bases between. The V gene's germline CDR1 is LNHNV and CDR2 YYDKDF (reference sequence).

The rearrangement links TRBV19 to TRBJ1-2; D is undetermined. The CDR3 contains 12 residues. V dropped 6 bases and J dropped 6 bases, with 11 bases sitting between them. CDR1 is LNHDA and CDR2 is SQIVND in the germline V gene (reference sequence). The CDR3, as DNA: TGTGCCAGTAGCTTTATGAGAGATGGCTACACCTTC. Translated: CASSFMRDGYTF. Supplemented by reference TRBV19 and TRBJ1-2, the full variable domain reads DGGITQSPKYLFRKEGQNVTLSCEQNLNHDAMYWYRQDPGQGLRLIYYSQIVNDFQKGDIAEGYSVSREKKESFPLTVTSAQKNPTAFYLCASSFMRDGYTFGSGTRLTVV.

The chain is built from TRBV6-1 and TRBJ2-7; a weak D match, TRBD1 (6 bases). Trimming left V 4 bases short and J 6 bases short, with 16 bases between. The germline V gene encodes CDR1 MNHNS and CDR2 SASEGT. This CDR3 spans 14 amino acids. CDR3 in amino acids: CASSGQVPDCEQYF. The DNA for the CDR3 is TGTGCCAGCAGTGGACAGGTCCCGGACTGCGAGCAGTACTTC.

The J gene is TRBJ2-3, the V gene TRBV18; 7 bases agree with TRBD2. Germline V lookup: CDR1 KGHSH, CDR2 LQKENI. The V segment lost 0 bases and the J segment 4 bases; nucleotides outside the gene matches: 7. There are 16 residues in the CDR3. The CDR3 is CASSPPVGEGADTQYF. The CDR3, as DNA: TGTGCCAGCTCACCACCCGTAGGGGAGGGAGCAGATACGCAGTATTTT.

J is TRBJ2-7 and V is TRBV4-1, with D perhaps TRBD2 (6 bases). CDR3 length equals 18 residues. V lost 1 base and J 0 bases, leaving 19 bases between the germline ends. The germline CDR1 and CDR2 sequences are MGHRA and YSYEKL. CDR3 sequence (DNA): TGCGCCAGCAGCCAAGTGGTAGCGGCCTCTTCAAACTCCTACGAGCAGTACTTC. This sequence encodes CASSQVVAASSNSYEQYF.

This clone showed up just a few times. The V and J genes are TRBV5-4 and TRBJ1-6; D ambiguous. Trimming stripped 2 bases from V and 3 bases from J, with 6 bases between. The CDR3 is made up of 14 amino acids. CDR1 and CDR2 (germline): SGHNT, YYREEE (reference sequence). CDR3 residues: CASSFGGYNSPLHF. The CDR3 region has the DNA TGTGCCAGCAGCTTTGGAGGCTATAATTCACCCCTCCACTTT.

The V call is TRBV2, the J call TRBJ1-6, with a possible D match to TRBD1 (5 bases). The CDR3 runs 15 residues. Trimming left V 7 bases short and J 0 bases short, with 10 bases between. Per the germline V gene, CDR1 is SNHLY and CDR2 is FYNNEI. The CDR3 protein is CASIGGGSYNSPLHF. The CDR3 DNA reads TGTGCCAGCATTGGTGGGGGCTCCTATAATTCACCCCTCCACTTT.

The chain joins TRBV11-2 to TRBJ2-1, with 8 bases that match TRBD2. The germline V gene has CDR1 SGHAT and CDR2 FQNNGV. Trimming took 5 bases from V and 11 from J; bases not matched to a gene: 17. This CDR3 comprises 16 residues. The CDR3: CASSVGGSGVRQQQFF. Here the CDR3 DNA reads TGTGCCAGCAGCGTGGGGGGTAGCGGGGTGAGGCAGCAGCAGTTCTTC. The full variable domain, its missing parts supplied by reference TRBV11-2 and TRBJ2-1, is EAGVAQSPRYKIIEKRQSVAFWCNPISGHATLYWYQQILGQGPKLLIQFQNNGVVDDSQLPKDRFSAERLKGVDSTLKIQPAKLEDSAVYLCASSVGGSGVRQQQFFGPGTRLTVL.

The chain employs TRBV19 and TRBJ1-2; D unresolved. Germline CDR1 reads LNHDA; CDR2 reads SQIVND (reference sequence). CDR3 size: 13 residues. Trimming removed 3 bases from V and 4 bases from J, with 9 bases in between. The CDR3 region has the DNA TGTGCCAGTAGTATTCTGGGCCCCTATGGCTACACCTTC. It is translated as CASSILGPYGYTF.

This clone was counted only a few times. The chain employs TRBV28 and TRBJ1-5, with 8 bases fitting TRBD1. The V and J ends lost 11 bases and 4 bases, in that order; junction bases with no gene match: 4. Germline V gene sequence: CDR1 MDHEN, CDR2 SYDVKM. This CDR3 comprises 12 residues. The CDR3 sequence: CASGGRNQPQHF. The CDR3 DNA reads as TGTGCCTCAGGGGGCCGTAATCAGCCCCAGCATTTT.

The rearrangement joins TRBV6-1 to TRBJ1-1; D unresolved. Trimming took off 2 bases at V and 3 bases at J, with 16 bases between the two ends. Germline values: CDR1 MNHNS, CDR2 SASEGT. The CDR3 has 16 residues. The CDR3 is CASSESGRPYYTEAFF. The CDR3, as DNA: TGTGCCAGCAGTGAATCTGGTCGACCCTACTACACTGAAGCTTTCTTT.

The chain uses TRBV6-5 and TRBJ2-3; D uncertain. Trimming cost V 7 bases and J 5 bases, with 7 bases left between them. The CDR3 is 11 residues long. Germline V CDR1 and CDR2: MNHEY, SVGAGI. In DNA, the CDR3 is TGTGCCAGCACCCAGCAAGATACGCAGTATTTT. Its protein product is CASTQQDTQYF.

The table lists this clone with a few counts. V usage is TRBV30 and J usage is TRBJ1-5; TRBD1 might be the D (6 bases). This CDR3 has 16 residues. Germline-derived CDR1 and CDR2 are GTSNPN and SVGIG (reference sequence). With 4 bases removed from V and 0 bases from J, the gap between germline ends came to 16 bases. The CDR3 loop reads CAWKGGGSSSNQPQHF. The CDR3 bases are TGTGCCTGGAAAGGGGGGGGAAGTTCTAGCAATCAGCCCCAGCATTTT.

This chain links TRBV2 with TRBJ2-3; no firm D call. The CDR3 is 13 amino acids. Germline lookup yields CDR1 SNHLY and CDR2 FYNNEI. Deletions cut 5 bases from V and 1 base from J, with 7 bases between. CDR3 in amino acids: CASSITRTDTQYF. The CDR3 DNA follows: TGTGCCAGCAGTATTACACGCACAGATACGCAGTATTTT.

About this clone itself: Other DNA sequences from this sample encode an identical CDR3 as well. The chain has TRBV30 and TRBJ1-1; 8 bases match TRBD1. Per germline, CDR1 GTSNPN and CDR2 SVGIG (reference sequence). V lost 0 bases to trimming and J lost 6 bases; unmatched junction nucleotides: 6. CDR3 length equals 14 residues. This CDR3 reads CAWSVRTGWAEAFF. The DNA for the CDR3 is TGTGCCTGGAGTGTTCGGACAGGGTGGGCTGAAGCTTTCTTT.

This clone was seen more than once but under ten times. Other nucleotide sequences from this sample produce the same CDR3. Here the CDR3 DNA reads TGCGCCAGCAGCTTAAGCGGGGGTACCTACGAGCAGTACTTC. Its protein is CASSLSGGTYEQYF. The V and J genes are TRBV5-1 and TRBJ2-7; 8 bases are a match to TRBD2. Germline loops: CDR1 SGHRS, CDR2 YFSETQ. The CDR3 is 14 residues long. Trimming at V came to 2 bases and at J to 2 bases, leaving 3 bases not matched to a gene.

The J gene is TRBJ1-2, the V gene TRBV7-9; D perhaps matches TRBD1 (5 bases). The CDR3 length is 12 residues. V was clipped by 4 bases and J by 4 bases, with 7 bases between them. Germline CDR1 is SEHNR and CDR2 is FQNEAQ (reference sequence). The DNA for the CDR3 is TGTGCCAGCAGCTCGACAGCCTATGGCTACACCTTC. This translates into CASSSTAYGYTF.

This clone has only a few counts. J is TRBJ2-7 and V is TRBV6-1; D is tentatively TRBD1 or TRBD2 (5 bases each). Trimming removed 1 base from V and 4 bases from J, with 26 bases in between. CDR3 length: 19 residues. In germline, CDR1 is MNHNS, CDR2 SASEGT. CDR3 nucleotides: TGTGCCAGCAGTGAAGAGCCGTCTATTTTCGAGGGGCAAAGGTACGAGCAGTACTTC. It yields the protein CASSEEPSIFEGQRYEQYF.

V is TRBV2 and J is TRBJ2-5; D unclear. V lost 7 bases and J lost 0, with 9 bases in between. CDR1 is SNHLY and CDR2 is FYNNEI in the germline V gene. This CDR3 has 13 residues. The CDR3 bases are TGTGCCAGCACCCAGGATAACCAAGAGACCCAGTACTTC. Translating gives CASTQDNQETQYF. Complete variable domain (other parts from reference TRBV2 and TRBJ2-5): EPEVTQTPSHQVTQMGQEVILRCVPISNHLYFYWYRQILGQKVEFLVSFYNNEISEKSEIFDDQFSVERPDGSNFTLKIRSTKLEDSAMYFCASTQDNQETQYFGPGTRLLVL.